A selection of T cell receptor beta chains follows, all from one sample in a study of shared clonotypes between healthy human individuals. Only in-frame clones appear in the TCRdb table, and some are missing; sequencing was by immunoSEQ multiplex PCR. The sample records millions of clones, 85% to 95% being singletons. The sample was naive CD4+ T cells sorted from blood. The receptors stem from a man between 18 and 35 years old in good health. The conserved cysteine and the conserved F or W are not part of the CDR3 here.

j_gene,v_gene,CDR3aa
TRBJ1-6,TRBV5-1,ASSLSGNSPLH
TRBJ1-1,TRBV30,ALQGRRNTEAF
TRBJ1-2,TRBV6-6,ASSYPTGGGYGYT
TRBJ2-7,TRBV11-2,ASSLAPRSSYEQY
TRBJ1-4,TRBV5-1,ASSLGGGGGEKLF
TRBJ2-5,TRBV5-1,ASSLVVAQETQY
TRBJ2-3,TRBV5-6,ASSAGTSSTDTQY
TRBJ2-7,TRBV9,ASSVNSCEQY
TRBJ2-1,TRBV6-5,ASGQPAGVVNEQF
TRBJ1-2,TRBV11-2,ASSLTAGGGYT
TRBJ2-2,TRBV7-7,ASSPEGLGPGELF
TRBJ2-1,TRBV10-1,ASTVFPRYNEQF
TRBJ2-7,TRBV10-2,ASSVAGHEQY
TRBJ2-7,TRBV5-4,ASSWIPGLGVGEQY
TRBJ2-7,TRBV27,ASSLAGAGGLYEQY
TRBJ1-1,TRBV5-1,ASSGGDTEAF
TRBJ2-5,TRBV30,AWSAIQLGETQY
TRBJ1-2,TRBV11-2,ASSQQGYYGYT
TRBJ1-5,TRBV5-6,ASSLDGNSNQPQH
TRBJ1-6,TRBV13,ASSQGQPNSPLH
TRBJ1-2,TRBV28,ASLMTGVDSSYT
TRBJ2-5,TRBV27,ASTYYGTQY
TRBJ2-3,TRBV11-2,ASSPGGDTQY
TRBJ1-5,TRBV6-5,ASKNGSNQPQH
TRBJ1-1,TRBV6-5,ASTPDRGPTTEAF
TRBJ1-2,TRBV19,ASSQTGNYGYT
TRBJ1-6,TRBV7-2,ASSLRGTASNSPLH
TRBJ1-6,TRBV19,ASSIDPWTGESSPLH
TRBJ2-2,TRBV5-1,ASSDILGGANTGELF
TRBJ1-5,TRBV30,AWSTPSTGNQPQH
TRBJ2-1,TRBV6-4,ASSREGEVDEQF
TRBJ1-2,TRBV5-1,ASSTGTGVNYGYT
TRBJ1-2,TRBV6-1,ASSSMGTENT
TRBJ2-7,TRBV18,ASSEPGLAVYEQY
TRBJ1-5,TRBV5-1,ASRPTGRANQPQH
TRBJ2-3,TRBV5-6,ASSPRVGAITDTQY
TRBJ2-5,TRBV18,ASSPLAGEETQY
TRBJ1-1,TRBV5-4,ASSPGGHLNTEAF
TRBJ2-2,TRBV2,ASSEVQGDAGELF
TRBJ2-3,TRBV7-2,ASSSQVGLTAGDTQY
TRBJ2-2,TRBV2,ASSAGPTGELF
TRBJ1-2,TRBV9,ASSGSDRVNYGYT
TRBJ2-7,TRBV18,ASSPPGQGREQY